A selection of T cell receptor beta chains follows, all from one sample in a study of cytomegalovirus exposure and HLA in healthy donors. TCRdb keeps only in-frame clones here, not all; method: immunoSEQ multiplex PCR. The sample includes about 170,000 clones, 65% to 85% of them seen just once. Sequencing was performed on PBMCs. The receptor set was obtained from a woman aged 50 to 60 in good health and CMV-seropositive. Both conserved end residues are part of each CDR3. D genes are given only for firm matches. Clone size, where shown, is once, few, many, or a class for clones that have expanded.

TRBV7-3	-	TRBD1	15	TRBJ2-3	TGTGCCAGCAGCTCGCAGGGGGATGGCACAGATACGCAGTATTTT	CASSSQGDGTDTQYF
TRBV5-1	few	TRBD2	17	TRBJ2-3	TGCGCCAGCAGCTTAGCGGGAGATGGAGGGGGCACAGATACGCAGTATTTT	CASSLAGDGGGTDTQYF
TRBV4-3	once	-	14	TRBJ2-1	TGCGCCAGCAGCCAAGATTCACGAGACAATGAGCAGTTCTTC	CASSQDSRDNEQFF
TRBV7-9	-	-	13	TRBJ1-2	TGTGCCAGCAGCAGTCGTTCAGGCAGGGGCTACACCTTC	CASSSRSGRGYTF
TRBV19	-	TRBD1	13	TRBJ1-3	TGTGCCAGTACCCGGACAGGGAGAGACACCATATATTTT	CASTRTGRDTIYF
TRBV7-9	-	-	18	TRBJ2-1	TGTGCCAGCAGCTCTCGGGTTTGGCAGGGCGGTCTTGTGGGTGAGCAGTTCTTC	CASSSRVWQGGLVGEQFF
TRBV7-2	few	-	13	TRBJ1-5	TGTGCCAGCAGCTTAGTTTCCTATCAGCCCCAGCATTTT	CASSLVSYQPQHF
TRBV5-1	few	TRBD1	15	TRBJ2-7	TGCGCCAGCAGTCCATGGACAGGGGTGTCCTACGAGCAGTACTTC	CASSPWTGVSYEQYF
TRBV7-2	few	TRBD2	17	TRBJ2-1	TGTGCCAGCAGCTTCCGGGGACTAGGAAGTACCGTCAATGAGCAGTTCTTC	CASSFRGLGSTVNEQFF
TRBV9	-	-	14	TRBJ2-7	TGTGCCAGCAGCGTATCGGGGGTTAACTACGAGCAGTACTTC	CASSVSGVNYEQYF
TRBV19	-	TRBD1	16	TRBJ2-7	TGTGCCAGTAGCCCCGGGACAGGGGGCGCATCATACGAGCAGTACTTC	CASSPGTGGASYEQYF
TRBV5-1	once	TRBD2	17	TRBJ2-7	TGCGCCAGCAGCTTGGTTCCAGCGGGATCCAGCTCCTACGAGCAGTACTTC	CASSLVPAGSSSYEQYF
TRBV28	-	TRBD2	13	TRBJ2-7	TGTGCCAGCAAGTTAGCGGGGTTCGGCGAGCAGTACTTC	CASKLAGFGEQYF
TRBV11-2	-	-	16	TRBJ2-2	TGTGCCAGCAGCCCCCCGCCTCCTATGAACACCGGGGAGCTGTTTTTT	CASSPPPPMNTGELFF
TRBV11-3	-	-	18	TRBJ2-2	TGTGCCAGCAGCTCATTCGGAAAGACAGGACCTAACGGCGGGGAGCTGTTTTTT	CASSSFGKTGPNGGELFF
TRBV7-2	-	-	15	TRBJ1-1	TGTGCCAGCAGCTTGTGGGGGGGGTCGAACACTGAAGCTTTCTTT	CASSLWGGSNTEAFF
TRBV28	few	TRBD1	15	TRBJ1-5	TGTGCCAGCAGTCGAATATCGACAGGGTATCAGCCCCAGCATTTT	CASSRISTGYQPQHF
TRBV9	-	TRBD2	17	TRBJ2-1	TGTGCCAGCAGCGTACTACTAGCGGGGGGGATTGGCGATGAGCAGTTCTTC	CASSVLLAGGIGDEQFF
TRBV25-1	-	-	13	TRBJ2-5	TGTGCCAGCAGTGAGAGGGTTCCAGAGACCCAGTACTTC	CASSERVPETQYF
TRBV13	-	-	11	TRBJ2-2	TGTGCCAGCAGCTTAAACGGGGAGCTGTTTTTT	CASSLNGELFF
TRBV6-4	-	-	15	TRBJ1-2	TGTGCCAGCAGTGCGACGGGGAGGCAAAACTATGGCTACACCTTC	CASSATGRQNYGYTF
TRBV6-6	-	TRBD1	15	TRBJ1-1	TGTGCCAGCAGTACCTTACAGGGGGCGAGCACTGAAGCTTTCTTT	CASSTLQGASTEAFF
TRBV7-9	-	-	15	TRBJ1-1	TGTGCCAGCAGCTTTTGGGCCCGAAAGAACACTGAAGCTTTCTTT	CASSFWARKNTEAFF
TRBV5-4	-	-	13	TRBJ1-2	TGTGCCAGCAGCTCCGCGCCCCGAGATGGCTACACCTTC	CASSSAPRDGYTF
TRBV30	-	-	13	TRBJ1-4	TGTGCCTGGAAGGGGCAGGGTTATGAAAAACTGTTTTTT	CAWKGQGYEKLFF
TRBV9	few	-	13	TRBJ2-1	TGTGCCAGCAGCGCTATAGTGGTTGGTGAGCAGTTCTTC	CASSAIVVGEQFF
TRBV7-2	-	-	14	TRBJ2-3	TGTGCCAGCAGCAGTGCCGGGGTTAGGGATACGCAGTATTTT	CASSSAGVRDTQYF
TRBV29-1	-	-	17	TRBJ1-4	TGCAGCGTCGCCAGTAGGGACCTAGGAGGGACTAATGAAAAACTGTTTTTT	CSVASRDLGGTNEKLFF
TRBV6-6	-	-	13	TRBJ2-7	TGTGCCAGCAGTTACGCCGCACGGGACGAGCAGTACTTC	CASSYAARDEQYF
TRBV7-3	-	TRBD1	13	TRBJ1-2	TGTGCCAGCAGCGAGACAGGGAACTATGGCTACACCTTC	CASSETGNYGYTF
TRBV4-2	once	-	16	TRBJ2-1	TGTGCCAGCAGCGGAGGGGGCCTGGGACGGGGGAATGAGCAGTTCTTC	CASSGGGLGRGNEQFF
TRBV9	-	-	15	TRBJ1-1	TGTGCCAGCAGCGTTGGAGGCCCGTGGGACACTGAAGCTTTCTTT	CASSVGGPWDTEAFF